This passage covers 32 T cell receptor beta chains from one sample sequenced in a study of blood T cell repertoires in COVID-19. Libraries were prepared by immunoSEQ multiplex PCR; TCRdb keeps only in-frame clonotypes and omits some of them. The sample includes around 130,000 clones, approximately 77% seen only once; the top ten take roughly 20%. Source material: peripheral blood. These receptors all come from a man older than 75 with acute or convalescent COVID-19.

The rearrangement joins TRBV19 to TRBJ1-1; D is uncertain. Deletions cut 6 bases from V and 1 base from J, with 15 bases between. Per the germline V gene, CDR1 is LNHDA and CDR2 is SQIVND (reference sequence). The CDR3 covers 15 residues. CDR3 residues: CASRPPGGKNTEAFF. DNA of the CDR3: TGTGCCAGTAGGCCTCCAGGAGGGAAGAACACTGAAGCTTTCTTT.

J is TRBJ2-1 and V is TRBV28; 8 nucleotides agree with TRBD1. CDR1 MDHEN and CDR2 SYDVKM come from the germline V gene. The CDR3 is 15 amino acids. Unmatched junction bases numbered 8, after V lost 6 bases and J lost 4 bases. Written as DNA, the CDR3 is TGTGCCAGCAGCCCCCGGGACAGGCCGTACAATGAGCAGTTCTTC. As protein: CASSPRDRPYNEQFF.

This sequence joins TRBV13 and TRBJ2-1; 11 nucleotides line up with TRBD1. The J segment lost 3 bases and the V segment lost 5 bases, leaving 3 bases of the junction unmatched. The CDR3 has 15 amino acids. The germline V gene encodes CDR1 PRHDT and CDR2 FYEKMQ (reference sequence). The chain's CDR3 is CASSLGTGGYNEQFF. The CDR3 bases are TGTGCCAGCAGCCTGGGGACAGGGGGCTACAATGAGCAGTTCTTC. The full variable domain, rest sourced from reference TRBV13 and TRBJ2-1, is AAGVIQSPRHLIKEKRETATLKCYPIPRHDTVYWYQQGPGQDPQFLISFYEKMQSDKGSIPDRFSAQQFSDYHSELNMSSLELGDSALYFCASSLGTGGYNEQFFGPGTRLTVL.

V gene TRBV6-5 combines with J gene TRBJ1-4, with D possibly being TRBD1 (6 bases). The germline V gene encodes CDR1 MNHEY and CDR2 SVGAGI. This CDR3 region has 14 residues. V lost 5 bases and J 8 bases, leaving 15 bases between the germline ends. DNA for the CDR3: TGTGCCAGCAGTCGCCTACAGGGTAGGGAAAAACTGTTTTTT. Protein sequence: CASSRLQGREKLFF.

The chain uses TRBV6-5 and TRBJ1-2; perhaps TRBD1 as D (6 bases). Germline V CDR1 and CDR2: MNHEY, SVGAGI. Trimming took 4 bases from V and 5 from J, leaving 17 bases between them. The CDR3 extends over 15 amino acids. The CDR3 reads CASSWDAMGAYGYTF. The DNA for the CDR3 is TGTGCCAGCAGTTGGGACGCTATGGGGGCTTATGGCTACACCTTC.

A few counts support this clone. This chain joins TRBV4-1 and TRBJ2-7, with TRBD1 identical over 8 bases. Germline V gene lookup returns CDR1 MGHRA and CDR2 YSYEKL. The junction had 9 bases not matched to a gene; V was cut back by 4 bases and J by 1 base. This CDR3 is 16 amino acids long. The CDR3 DNA follows: TGCGCCAGCAGCCCCCTGGGGACAGGAAATTCCTACGAGCAGTACTTC. Amino acid sequence: CASSPLGTGNSYEQYF.

This rearrangement joins TRBV27 to TRBJ1-1; maybe TRBD1 (5 bases). This CDR3 spans 15 amino acids. Germline CDR1 and CDR2: MNHEY and SMNVEV (reference sequence). Deletions cut 4 bases from V and 4 bases from J, with 16 bases between. CDR3 DNA: TGTGCCAGCAGTTCATTAGGGGCCGGGAGCACTGAAGCTTTCTTT. It translates to CASSSLGAGSTEAFF.

This chain joins TRBV7-9 and TRBJ1-4; 7 bases line up with TRBD1. Germline CDR1 SEHNR, CDR2 FQNEAQ (reference sequence). The CDR3 totals 16 residues. The junction had 9 bases not matched to a gene; V was cut back by 0 bases and J by 8 bases. This CDR3 reads CASSLAERGRGEKLFF. The DNA for the CDR3 is TGTGCCAGCAGCTTAGCGGAGAGGGGGCGAGGGGAAAAACTGTTTTTT.

The V and J genes are TRBV3-1 (or the pseudogene TRBV3-2) and TRBJ1-2; 9 bases agree with TRBD1. The CDR3 is 15 residues long. Germline CDR1 reads LGHDT; CDR2 reads YNNKEL (reference sequence). Unmatched junction bases numbered 7, after V lost 4 bases and J lost 4 bases. As DNA, the CDR3 is TGTGCCAGCAGCCGGAGAGCGACAGGGGGCTATGGCTACACCTTC. It specifies CASSRRATGGYGYTF.

This sequence joins TRBV7-8 and TRBJ2-7; TRBD1 is a possible D gene (6 bases). V was pared by 5 bases and J by 10 bases, with 12 bases between. CDR1 and CDR2 from the germline V gene are SGHVS and FQNEAQ. This CDR3 region has 11 residues. The CDR3 bases are TGTGCCAGCAGCCGCCAGGGGAAACAGTACTTC. Translation: CASSRQGKQYF.

The chain employs TRBV12-3 or TRBV12-4 and TRBJ1-1; D unclear. V gave up 6 bases and J gave up 4 bases, with 9 bases separating them. The CDR3 extends over 12 amino acids. CDR3 loop: CASSPTSTEAFF. The CDR3 bases are TGTGCCAGCAGCCCCACTAGCACTGAAGCTTTCTTT.

A few counts support this clone. V usage is TRBV2 and J usage is TRBJ1-2; D unresolved. Germline CDR1 SNHLY, CDR2 FYNNEI. This CDR3 contains 14 residues. V was clipped by 0 bases and J by 13 bases, with 18 bases between them. The CDR3, as DNA: TGTGCCAGCAGTGAAGCATTAGATTCGGTGAATGGCACCTTC. Translated, it gives CASSEALDSVNGTF.

This chain joins TRBV27 and TRBJ1-5; D not certain. Germline V gene sequence: CDR1 MNHEY, CDR2 SMNVEV (reference sequence). This CDR3 is 15 amino acids long. V was trimmed by 7 bases and J by 0 bases, leaving 13 bases between them. The CDR3 spells CASNAGIYSNQPQHF. The CDR3 bases are TGTGCCAGCAACGCAGGAATCTATAGCAATCAGCCCCAGCATTTT.

V and J are TRBV30 and TRBJ2-3; D is ambiguous. Germline V gene lookup returns CDR1 GTSNPN and CDR2 SVGIG (reference sequence). The CDR3 loop spans 15 amino acids. The V gene lost 0 bases and the J gene lost 2 bases, with 12 bases spanning the gap. The DNA for the CDR3 is TGTGCCTGGAGTGTAGGTAGCTCGATCACAGATACGCAGTATTTT. Its translation: CAWSVGSSITDTQYF.

There are a few counts of this clone. The rearrangement uses TRBV5-4 and TRBJ2-1, with 11 bases lining up with TRBD2. The CDR3 covers 15 residues. Germline CDR1 SGHNT, CDR2 YYREEE (reference sequence). The V segment lost 6 bases and the J segment 4 bases; nucleotides outside the gene matches: 6. The CDR3 sequence is CASTLSGGGYNEQFF. CDR3 in DNA: TGTGCCAGCACCCTTAGCGGGGGGGGTTACAATGAGCAGTTCTTC. Full variable domain (remainder filled in from reference TRBV5-4 and TRBJ2-1): ETGVTQSPTHLIKTRGQQVTLRCSSQSGHNTVSWYQQALGQGPQFIFQYYREEENGRGNFPPRFSGLQFPNYSSELNVNALELDDSALYLCASTLSGGGYNEQFFGPGTRLTVL.

This clone was seen a few times. The J gene is TRBJ1-3, the V gene TRBV6-5, with no clear D. Looked up from germline, CDR1 is MNHEY and CDR2 is SVGAGI. CDR3 length equals 15 residues. V lost 5 bases to trimming and J lost 0 bases, with 11 bases between them. Written as DNA, the CDR3 is TGTGCCAGCAGTCGCCGGGAGAGCTCTGGAAACACCATATATTTT. Protein product: CASSRRESSGNTIYF.

V and J are TRBV30 and TRBJ1-2; the D is unclear. Germline CDR1 reads GTSNPN; CDR2 reads SVGIG (reference sequence). This CDR3 has 11 amino acids. With 2 bases removed from V and 8 bases from J, the gap between germline ends came to 9 bases. CDR3 in DNA: TGTGCCTGGAGTTACATGAGGGGCTACACCTTC. Translating it yields CAWSYMRGYTF.

As concerns this clone: The junction does not match germline at one end; this may be a read error. The V call is TRBV7-2, the J call TRBJ2-1, with D perhaps matching TRBD1 (5 bases). CDR1 is SGHTA, CDR2 FQGNSA, per germline. The CDR3 is 13 residues long. The CDR3 protein is CASSLEGLGRVVF. CDR3 sequence (DNA): TGTGCCAGCAGCTTAGAAGGGTTGGGCAGGGTCGTCTTC. Using reference TRBV7-2 and TRBJ2-1 for the parts outside the CDR3, the full variable domain is GAGVSQSPSNKVTEKGKDVELRCDPISGHTALYWYRQSLGQGLEFLIYFQGNSAPDKSGLPSDRFSAERTGGSVSTLTIQRTQQEDSAVYLCASSLEGLGRVVFGPGTRLTVL.

The V and J genes are TRBV9 and TRBJ2-3; no firm D call. V lost 0 bases and J 5 bases, leaving 4 bases between the germline ends. The CDR3 covers 12 residues. CDR1 and CDR2 (germline): SGDLS, YYNGEE. The CDR3 nucleotides read TGTGCCAGCAGCGTAGGTCTAGATACGCAGTATTTT. Its protein is CASSVGLDTQYF.

The chain employs TRBV19 and TRBJ2-7; perhaps TRBD1 as D (5 bases). CDR3 length: 15 residues. Trimming removed 7 bases at V and 3 bases at J, with 19 bases between. Germline CDR1 LNHDA, CDR2 SQIVND (reference sequence). DNA of the CDR3: TGTGCCAGTACCCCAGGGTGGGGTGATTACTACGAGCAGTACTTC. This translates into CASTPGWGDYYEQYF.

The chain combines TRBV25-1 with TRBJ1-3, with unresolved D. Germline CDR1 and CDR2: MGHDK and SYGVNS. The CDR3 is 15 residues long. With 6 bases removed from V and 0 bases from J, the gap between germline ends came to 12 bases. DNA for the CDR3: TGTGCCAGCAGCCGCTCGGGGTTCTCTGGAAACACCATATATTTT. As protein: CASSRSGFSGNTIYF.

The V and J genes are TRBV3-1 (or the pseudogene TRBV3-2) and TRBJ1-4; 9 bases are a match to TRBD1. The length of the CDR3 is 14 residues. Germline assignment: CDR1 LGHDT and CDR2 YNNKEL (reference sequence). J was trimmed by 8 bases and V by 4 bases; bases with no gene match: 5. The CDR3, as DNA: TGTGCCAGCAGCCGGGGACAGGGCTTCGAAAAACTGTTTTTT. Translated, it gives CASSRGQGFEKLFF.

V and J are TRBV6-5 and TRBJ2-7, with D perhaps TRBD1 (5 bases). This CDR3 contains 15 residues. V lost 0 bases and J lost 2, with 11 bases in between. Germline loops: CDR1 MNHEY, CDR2 SVGAGI. As DNA, the CDR3 is TGTGCCAGCAGTTACTCAGCAGGGTTCCCCTACGAGCAGTACTTC. Its translation is CASSYSAGFPYEQYF.

V usage is TRBV5-1 and J usage is TRBJ1-1, with 9 bases identical to TRBD1. Germline values: CDR1 SGHRS, CDR2 YFSETQ. This CDR3 has 15 amino acids. V trimming: 4 bases; J trimming: 5 bases; junction bases outside the gene matches: 9. CDR3 bases: TGCGCCAGCAGCCAACCACAGGGGGCGCGGACTGAAGCTTTCTTT. This codes for CASSQPQGARTEAFF.

The chain carries TRBV12-3 or TRBV12-4 and TRBJ2-7, with 9 positions matching TRBD1. CDR3 length: 13 amino acids. After removal of 7 bases from V and 3 bases from J, the junction contained 4 bases not matched to a gene. DNA for the CDR3: TGTGCCAGCACCCCGGGACAGGGCTACGAGCAGTACTTC. This sequence encodes CASTPGQGYEQYF.

This chain joins TRBV27 and TRBJ1-1; a weak D match, TRBD1 (5 bases). V lost 3 bases to trimming and J lost 0 bases, with 8 bases between them. This CDR3 comprises 14 residues. Germline CDR1 and CDR2: MNHEY and SMNVEV (reference sequence). The CDR3 coding sequence is TGTGCCAGCAGTTTCGCAGGGATGAACACTGAAGCTTTCTTT. Protein: CASSFAGMNTEAFF.

The chain uses TRBV10-3 and TRBJ2-5; TRBD2 matches at 10 bases. The trim removed 5 bases at V and 5 bases at J, leaving 11 bases unmatched. Germline V CDR1 and CDR2: ENHRY, SYGVKD. The CDR3 loop spans 16 amino acids. CDR3 amino acids: CAISRRSGGAWETQYF. The CDR3 DNA sequence: TGTGCCATCAGTAGGCGGAGCGGGGGGGCCTGGGAGACCCAGTACTTC.

The CDR3 loop reads CASSPDRGRSPLHF. DNA for the CDR3: TGTGCCAGCAGTCCGGACAGGGGCAGGTCACCCCTCCACTTT. The rearrangement joins TRBV6-5 to TRBJ1-6; TRBD1 aligns across 9 bases. CDR1 is MNHEY and CDR2 is SVGAGI in the germline V gene. This CDR3 region has 14 residues. The trim removed 5 bases at V and 10 bases at J, leaving 6 bases unmatched.

This clone was seen once. The chain uses TRBV9 and TRBJ1-2; 10 bases are a match to TRBD1. Germline V CDR1 and CDR2: SGDLS, YYNGEE. V lost 6 bases, J lost 7 bases, and 15 bases stayed unmatched. The CDR3 covers 16 residues. The DNA for the CDR3 is TGTGCCAGCAACCTGGGACAGGGGAAACCCTGGAGTGGCTACACCTTC. It translates to CASNLGQGKPWSGYTF.

This chain uses TRBV6-5 with TRBJ1-1, with 8 bases that match TRBD1. The CDR3 runs 14 residues. With V trimmed by 4 bases and J by 4 bases, 5 bases remained unmatched. From germline, CDR1 is MNHEY and CDR2 SVGAGI. In DNA form, the CDR3 reads TGTGCCAGCAGTTCAGGGGGCGGTAGCACTGAAGCTTTCTTT. Translating gives CASSSGGGSTEAFF.

This clone has just one count. The V gene is TRBV28, the J gene TRBJ1-2; D is uncertain. The ends were cut back, 10 bases at V and 5 bases at J, with 11 bases in the middle. CDR1 and CDR2 from the germline V gene are MDHEN and SYDVKM. This CDR3 has 11 residues. The CDR3 sequence is CAIEGTYGYTF. DNA for the CDR3: TGTGCCATCGAGGGCACTTATGGCTACACCTTC.

DNA for the CDR3: TGCAGCGCCGTGACAGGGATAAACACTGAAGCTTTCTTT. Translation: CSAVTGINTEAFF. This chain links TRBV29-1 with TRBJ1-1; TRBD1 matches at 7 bases. The CDR3 spans 13 residues. Germline assignment: CDR1 SQVTM and CDR2 ANQGSEA. With 7 bases clipped from V and 2 bases from J, the junction kept 7 bases outside the gene matches.